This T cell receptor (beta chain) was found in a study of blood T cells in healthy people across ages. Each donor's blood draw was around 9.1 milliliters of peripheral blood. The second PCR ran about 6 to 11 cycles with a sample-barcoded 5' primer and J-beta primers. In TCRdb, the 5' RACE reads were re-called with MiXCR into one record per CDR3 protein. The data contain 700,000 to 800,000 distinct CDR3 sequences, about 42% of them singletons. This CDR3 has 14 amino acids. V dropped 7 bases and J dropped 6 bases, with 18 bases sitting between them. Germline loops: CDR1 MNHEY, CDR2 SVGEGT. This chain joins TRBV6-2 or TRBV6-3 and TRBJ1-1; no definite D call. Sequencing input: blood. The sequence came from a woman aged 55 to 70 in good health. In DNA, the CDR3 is TGTGCCAGCACCCCCGAAGTCCACGTGGCTGAAGCTTTCTTT. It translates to CASTPEVHVAEAFF.